The source of this TCR beta chain is a study of blood T cell repertoires in COVID-19. TCRdb's copy holds only in-frame clones and misses some; the assay was immunoSEQ multiplex PCR. The sample contains a few hundred thousand clones, just under 90% of which appear only once. The study assigned cohorts using participant-reported clinical history. The recovered donors of Cohort 3 showed two negative PCRs, clearance, or symptom resolution. This receptor was identified in a woman aged 45-59 years who had recovered from COVID-19. Sequenced material: PBMCs or T cells enriched from blood (not recorded which).

Here the CDR3 DNA reads TGTGCCAGCAGTGACGACAGAATATATGGCTACACCTTC. Translated: CASSDDRIYGYTF. The J gene is TRBJ1-2, the V gene TRBV6-1, with D possibly matching TRBD1 (5 bases). CDR1 is MNHNS, CDR2 SASEGT, per germline. This CDR3 has 13 residues. V was trimmed by 3 bases and J by 5 bases, leaving 10 bases between them.